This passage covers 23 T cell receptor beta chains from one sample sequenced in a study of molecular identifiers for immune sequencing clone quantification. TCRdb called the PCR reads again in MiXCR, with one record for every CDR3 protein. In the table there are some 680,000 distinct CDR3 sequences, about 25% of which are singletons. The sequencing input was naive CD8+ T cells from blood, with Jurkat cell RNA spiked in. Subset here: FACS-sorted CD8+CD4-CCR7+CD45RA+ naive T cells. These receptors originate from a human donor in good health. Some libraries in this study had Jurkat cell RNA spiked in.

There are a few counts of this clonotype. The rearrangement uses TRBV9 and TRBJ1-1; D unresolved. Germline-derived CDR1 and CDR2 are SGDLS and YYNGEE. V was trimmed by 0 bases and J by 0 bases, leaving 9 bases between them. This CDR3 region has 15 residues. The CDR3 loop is CASSVGAAMNTEAFF. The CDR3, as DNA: TGTGCCAGCAGCGTAGGAGCGGCCATGAACACTGAAGCTTTCTTT.

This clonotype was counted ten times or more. The chain's CDR3 is CASRRNTEAFF. The CDR3 coding sequence is TGTGCCAGCAGACGTAACACTGAAGCTTTCTTT. This chain connects TRBV6-2 or TRBV6-3 to TRBJ1-1; D is undetermined. With 6 bases removed from V and 2 bases from J, the gap between germline ends came to 4 bases. Germline loops: CDR1 MNHEY, CDR2 SVGEGT. The CDR3 sequence is 11 residues long.

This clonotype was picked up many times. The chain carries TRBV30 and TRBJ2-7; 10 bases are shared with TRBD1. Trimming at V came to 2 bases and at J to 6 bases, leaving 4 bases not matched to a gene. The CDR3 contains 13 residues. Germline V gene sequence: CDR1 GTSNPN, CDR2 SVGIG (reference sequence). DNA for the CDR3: TGTGCCTGGAGTTGGACAGGGGGTCCCGAGCAGTACTTC. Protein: CAWSWTGGPEQYF.

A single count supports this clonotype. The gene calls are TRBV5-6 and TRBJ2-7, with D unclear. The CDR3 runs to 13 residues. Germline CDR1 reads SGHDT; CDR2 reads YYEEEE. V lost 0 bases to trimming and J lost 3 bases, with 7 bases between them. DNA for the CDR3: TGTGCCAGCAGCTTGGAGGACGACTACGAGCAGTACTTC. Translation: CASSLEDDYEQYF.

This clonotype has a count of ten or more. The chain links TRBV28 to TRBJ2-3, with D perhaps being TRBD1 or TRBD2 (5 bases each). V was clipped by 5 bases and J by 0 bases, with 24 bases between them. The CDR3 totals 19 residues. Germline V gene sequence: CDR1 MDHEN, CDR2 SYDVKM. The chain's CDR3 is CASSLRDALGALSTDTQYF. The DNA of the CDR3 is TGTGCCAGCAGTCTCCGGGACGCGCTTGGGGCACTTAGCACAGATACGCAGTATTTT.

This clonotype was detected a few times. As DNA, the CDR3 is TGTGCCAGCAGTTTCGAGGGGGCTTTCACTGAAGCTTTCTTT. This codes for CASSFEGAFTEAFF. This rearrangement joins TRBV12-3 or TRBV12-4 to TRBJ1-1, with 7 bases fitting TRBD1. With 3 bases clipped from V and 4 bases from J, the junction kept 5 bases outside the gene matches. CDR3 length: 14 amino acids.

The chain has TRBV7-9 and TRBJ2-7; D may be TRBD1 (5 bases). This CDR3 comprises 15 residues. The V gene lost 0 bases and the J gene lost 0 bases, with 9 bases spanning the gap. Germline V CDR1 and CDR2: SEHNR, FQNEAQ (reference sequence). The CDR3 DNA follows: TGTGCCAGCAGCTTAGCCGGCAGGGCCTCCTACGAGCAGTACTTC. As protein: CASSLAGRASYEQYF.

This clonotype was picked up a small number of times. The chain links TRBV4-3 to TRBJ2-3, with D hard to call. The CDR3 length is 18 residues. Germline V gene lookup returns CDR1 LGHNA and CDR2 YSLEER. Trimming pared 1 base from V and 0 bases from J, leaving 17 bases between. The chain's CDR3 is CASSQGGAGLLSTDTQYF. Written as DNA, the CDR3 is TGCGCCAGCAGCCAAGGAGGCGCAGGTTTGTTGAGCACAGATACGCAGTATTTT.

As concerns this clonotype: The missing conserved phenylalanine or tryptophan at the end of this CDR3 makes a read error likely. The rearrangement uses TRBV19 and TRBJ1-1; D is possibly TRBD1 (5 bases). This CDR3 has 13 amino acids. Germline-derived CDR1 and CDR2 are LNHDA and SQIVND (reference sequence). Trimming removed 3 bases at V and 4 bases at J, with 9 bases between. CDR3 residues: CASSIAGGTEAFL. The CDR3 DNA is TGTGCCAGTAGTATCGCCGGGGGCACTGAAGCTTTCCTT.

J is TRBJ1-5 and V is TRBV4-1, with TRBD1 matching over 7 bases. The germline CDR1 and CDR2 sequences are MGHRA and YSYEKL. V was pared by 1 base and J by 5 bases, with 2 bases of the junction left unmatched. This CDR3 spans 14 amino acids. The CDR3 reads CASSQATGDQPQHF. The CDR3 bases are TGCGCCAGCAGCCAAGCAACAGGGGATCAGCCCCAGCATTTT.

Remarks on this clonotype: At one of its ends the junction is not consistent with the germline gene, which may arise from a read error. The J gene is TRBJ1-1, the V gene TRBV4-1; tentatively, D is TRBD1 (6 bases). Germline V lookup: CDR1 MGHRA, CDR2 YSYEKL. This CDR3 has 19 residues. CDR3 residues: CASSQEGPGQPLTHTVAFF. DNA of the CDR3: TGCGCCAGCAGCCAAGAGGGACCCGGACAGCCCCTCACGCACACTGTAGCTTTCTTT.

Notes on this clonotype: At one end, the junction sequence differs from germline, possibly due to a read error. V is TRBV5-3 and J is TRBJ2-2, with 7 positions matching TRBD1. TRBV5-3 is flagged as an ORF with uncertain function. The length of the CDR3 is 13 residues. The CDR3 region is CANLDRDTGELVF. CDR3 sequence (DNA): TGTGCCAACCTTGACAGGGACACCGGGGAGCTGGTTTTT.

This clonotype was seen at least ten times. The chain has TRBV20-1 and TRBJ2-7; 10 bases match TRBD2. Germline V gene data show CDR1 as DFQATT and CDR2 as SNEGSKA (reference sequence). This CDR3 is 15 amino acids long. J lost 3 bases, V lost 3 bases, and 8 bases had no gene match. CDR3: CSASALAGVRYEQYF. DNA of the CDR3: TGCAGTGCTAGTGCGCTAGCGGGAGTTCGCTACGAGCAGTACTTC.

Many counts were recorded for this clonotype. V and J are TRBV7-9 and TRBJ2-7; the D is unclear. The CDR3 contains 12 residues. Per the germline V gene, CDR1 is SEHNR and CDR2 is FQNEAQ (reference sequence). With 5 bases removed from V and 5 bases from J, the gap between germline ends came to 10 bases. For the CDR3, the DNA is TGTGCCAGCAGCCGCGACCGGGACGAGCAGTACTTC. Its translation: CASSRDRDEQYF.

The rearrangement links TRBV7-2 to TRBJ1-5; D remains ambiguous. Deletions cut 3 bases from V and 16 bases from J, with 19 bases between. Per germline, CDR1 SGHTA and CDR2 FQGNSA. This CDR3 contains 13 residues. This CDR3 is CASSFGGWSLFHF. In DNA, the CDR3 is TGTGCCAGCAGCTTTGGTGGGTGGAGCCTCTTTCATTTT.

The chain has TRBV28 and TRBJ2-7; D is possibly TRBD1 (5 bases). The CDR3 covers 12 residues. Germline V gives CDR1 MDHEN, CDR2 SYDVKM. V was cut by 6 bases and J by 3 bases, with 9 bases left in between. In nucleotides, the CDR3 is TGTGCCAGCAGGAAAGGGGTCTACGAGCAGTACTTC. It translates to CASRKGVYEQYF.

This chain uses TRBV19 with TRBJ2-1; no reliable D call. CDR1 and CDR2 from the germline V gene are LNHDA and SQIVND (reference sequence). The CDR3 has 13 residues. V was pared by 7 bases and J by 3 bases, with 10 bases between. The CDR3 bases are TGTGCCAGTACCTTTCAGAACTACAATGAGCAGTTCTTC. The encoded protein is CASTFQNYNEQFF.

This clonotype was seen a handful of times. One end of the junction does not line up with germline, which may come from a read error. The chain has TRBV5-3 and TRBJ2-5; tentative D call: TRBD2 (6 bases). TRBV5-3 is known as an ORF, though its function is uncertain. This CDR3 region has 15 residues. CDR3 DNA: TGTGCCAGCAGCTTGTTCCTAGCGTTGGGAGAGACCCAGTACTTC. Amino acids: CASSLFLALGETQYF.

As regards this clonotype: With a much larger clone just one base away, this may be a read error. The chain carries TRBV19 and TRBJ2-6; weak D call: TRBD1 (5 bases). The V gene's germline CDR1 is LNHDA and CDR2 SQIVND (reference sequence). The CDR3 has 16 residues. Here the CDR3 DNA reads TGTGCCAGTAGTATAGACGCGAATCGTGGGGCCAGCGTCCTGACTTTC. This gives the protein CASSIDANRGASVLTF.

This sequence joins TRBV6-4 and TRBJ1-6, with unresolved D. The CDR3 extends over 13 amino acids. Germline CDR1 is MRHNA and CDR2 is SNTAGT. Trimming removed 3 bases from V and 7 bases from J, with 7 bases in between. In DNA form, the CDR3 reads TGTGCCAGCAGTGAAACGGGGAATTCACCCCTCCACTTT. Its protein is CASSETGNSPLHF.

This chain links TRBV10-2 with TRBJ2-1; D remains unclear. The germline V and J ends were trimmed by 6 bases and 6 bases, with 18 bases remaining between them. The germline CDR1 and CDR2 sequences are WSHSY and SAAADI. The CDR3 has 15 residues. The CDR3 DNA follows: TGCGCCAGCAGCGCCGGGTCCCTAGATTTCAATGAGCAGTTCTTC. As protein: CASSAGSLDFNEQFF.

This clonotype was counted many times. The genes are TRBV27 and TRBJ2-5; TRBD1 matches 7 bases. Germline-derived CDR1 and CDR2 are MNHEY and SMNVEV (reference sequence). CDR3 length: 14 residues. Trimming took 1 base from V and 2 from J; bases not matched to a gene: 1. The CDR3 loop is CASSLLGQQETQYF. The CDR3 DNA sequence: TGTGCCAGCAGTTTATTGGGACAGCAAGAGACCCAGTACTTC.

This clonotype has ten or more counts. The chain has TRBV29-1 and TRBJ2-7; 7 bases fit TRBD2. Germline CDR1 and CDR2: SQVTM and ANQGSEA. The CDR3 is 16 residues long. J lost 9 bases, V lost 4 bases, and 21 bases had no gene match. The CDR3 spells CSVVRSRGRELEVQYF. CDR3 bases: TGCAGCGTTGTGCGCTCTCGTGGGCGGGAGCTAGAAGTGCAGTACTTC.